This TCR beta chain is from a study of blood T cell repertoires in COVID-19. In the study overall: Spain, Italy and the United States supplied samples that represented acute and convalescent COVID-19. Sample material is recorded as cDNA or gDNA derived from T cells, B-cell-depleted T cells, or PBMCs.

Individuals drawn from about two dozen US areas were roughly 18 to 95 years old. Researchers sorted participants into cohorts using their self-reported clinical history. Assay used: immunoSEQ multiplex PCR; TCRdb lists only in-frame clones, some missing. The table records around 140,000 clones, around 80% of them present only once. Trimming took 1 base from V and 4 from J, leaving 11 bases between them. Per the germline V gene, CDR1 is SGHRS and CDR2 is YFSETQ. This CDR3 has 14 amino acids. Sample: PBMCs or T cells enriched from blood (not recorded which). The receptor was isolated from a man between 35 and 55 years old with acute COVID-19. The J gene is TRBJ1-1, the V gene TRBV5-1; a weak D match, TRBD1 (5 bases). The CDR3 reads CASSLYQGGTEAFF. The CDR3 DNA is TGCGCCAGCAGCTTGTATCAGGGTGGCACTGAAGCTTTCTTT.